This record concerns one T cell receptor (beta chain) sequence. In the original workflow: The assay estimated nucleated cells by amplifying reference gene primers. Sequencing was performed with immunoSEQ multiplex PCR; in TCRdb, only in-frame clones are kept and a portion is missing. V and J calls plus clone size are reproduced from that table; the DNA served to infer D and trimming. The table records more than 200,000 clones, approximately 80% of them present only once. The data were obtained in a study of blood T cell repertoires in COVID-19. Germline V gives CDR1 LGHNT, CDR2 FRNRAP. This CDR3 contains 16 residues. Trimming cost V 1 base and J 2 bases, with 14 bases left between them. Seattle cases were enrolled at active infection and followed longitudinally.

The sequencing sample was made of peripheral blood. This rearrangement joins TRBV12-5 to TRBJ2-5; D is unresolved. The TCR originated in an elderly woman with COVID-19, enrolled during active disease. The CDR3 nucleotides read TGTGCTAGTGGTTTGGGTTCGCGGTGCCAACAAGAGACCCAGTACTTC. Residues: CASGLGSRCQQETQYF.